A few counts support the clone carrying this TCR beta chain. No antigen is known for it. This sample is part of a study of response to subunit inactivated influenza vaccine. Findings of the study overall: The authors suggested that few new T cells are recruited per seasonal influenza vaccination.

Trimming shortened V by 7 bases and J by 2 bases, and 13 bases separated the two germline ends. The CDR3 totals 14 residues. TCRdb itself ran the RT-PCR reads through MiXCR, one entry per CDR3 protein. Altogether roughly 500,000 distinct CDR3 sequences are present, approximately 16% being singletons, with the ten largest covering 2.5% to 3.5%. This receptor was taken from a man between 50 and 69 years old who received an inactivated influenza vaccine. The chain recombines TRBV12-3 or TRBV12-4 with TRBJ2-3, with D uncertain. This specimen consisted of CD4+ T cells sorted from PBMCs, obtained 23 months after vaccination. CDR3 loop: CASTSLVNTDTQYF. For the CDR3, the DNA is TGTGCCAGCACCTCCCTAGTGAACACAGATACGCAGTATTTT.